The rows below give T cell receptor beta chains drawn from one sample of a study of human T cells and chemical hapten exposure. TCRdb recomputed calls from the RACE reads with MiXCR, one row per CDR3 protein. The sample comprises about 40,000 distinct CDR3 sequences, approximately 3.4% of which are singletons, and 5.5% to 7.5% rests with the top ten. The specimen was whole blood, collected in connection with sensitization to the hapten diphenylcyclopropenone (DPC). Receptors were obtained from a man in his forties with alopecia areata. Some clones in this sample may be carry-over from other donors' samples. Both conserved end residues are part of each CDR3. A D gene is named only where the DNA matches it firmly. Clone sizes are given selectively: once, few, many, or a class where the clone is expanded.

>few|TRBJ2-3|TRBV12-3/TRBV12-4|TRBD2|17
CASSFGILAGGGDTQYF
TGTGCCAGCAGTTTTGGGATTTTAGCGGGAGGGGGCGATACGCAGTATTTT
>many|TRBJ1-1|TRBV20-1|-|16
CSAISVIGSKNTEAFF
TGCAGTGCTATCTCGGTTATAGGTAGTAAGAACACTGAAGCTTTCTTT
>many|TRBJ2-7|TRBV30|TRBD1|13
CAWSRTGVYEQYF
TGTGCCTGGAGCAGGACAGGGGTCTACGAGCAGTACTTC
>many|TRBJ2-3|TRBV28|TRBD2|15
CASSHATSGPDTQYF
TGTGCCAGCAGCCATGCGACTAGCGGGCCCGATACGCAGTATTTT
>many|TRBJ2-1|TRBV10-2|-|14
CASSVVSGSYEQFF
TGCGCCAGCAGTGTGGTTAGCGGCAGCTATGAGCAGTTCTTC
>many|TRBJ1-1|TRBV2|TRBD1|15
CASSEQGTGNTEAFF
TGTGCCAGCAGTGAACAGGGGACAGGCAACACTGAAGCTTTCTTT
>many|TRBJ2-1|TRBV28|-|16
CASRPSGTPTLFEQFF
TGTGCCAGCAGACCATCCGGGACCCCGACTTTGTTTGAGCAGTTCTTC
>few|TRBJ2-7|TRBV28|-|14
CASRGRGQTYEQYF
TGTGCCAGCAGGGGGAGGGGACAGACCTACGAGCAGTACTTC
>many|TRBJ2-7|TRBV12-3/TRBV12-4|-|14
CASSSISAPYEQYF
TGTGCCAGCAGTTCCATTAGTGCCCCCTACGAGCAGTACTTC
>-|TRBJ1-4|TRBV6-1|TRBD1|14
CASSAQGSNEKLFF
TGTGCCAGCAGTGCACAGGGGTCTAATGAAAAACTGTTTTTT
>many|TRBJ1-1|TRBV28|-|13
CASSRKGLTEAFF
TGTGCCAGCAGCCGAAAGGGGCTTACTGAAGCTTTCTTT
>many|TRBJ2-1|TRBV7-2|TRBD1|18
CASSSNLLGQSSYNEQFF
TGTGCCAGCAGCTCAAACCTGCTGGGACAGTCCTCCTACAATGAGCAGTTCTTC
>many|TRBJ2-3|TRBV7-6|TRBD2|17
CASSLAGGGRIAGTQYF
TGTGCCAGCAGCTTAGCGGGCGGCGGGAGGATTGCGGGTACGCAGTATTTT
>many|TRBJ1-2|TRBV5-1|-|15
CASSFGTVANYGYTF
TGCGCCAGCAGCTTTGGGACCGTAGCTAACTATGGCTACACCTTC
>many|TRBJ2-7|TRBV29-1|-|12
CSVEVVGLEQYF
TGCAGCGTTGAAGTGGTGGGGCTGGAGCAGTACTTC
>many|TRBJ2-1|TRBV20-1|TRBD2|15
CSARDFHGRAGEQFF
TGCAGTGCTAGAGATTTTCACGGGAGGGCTGGTGAGCAGTTCTTC
>many|TRBJ2-3|TRBV25-1|-|16
CASSEFSGSGTDTQYF
TGTGCCAGCAGTGAATTCTCAGGGTCGGGCACAGATACGCAGTATTTT
>many|TRBJ2-6|TRBV15|-|14
CATEGSRGANVLTF
TGTGCCACCGAGGGCTCGAGGGGGGCCAACGTCCTGACTTTC
>many|TRBJ1-5|TRBV27|-|12
CASSPLNQPQHF
TGTGCCAGCAGCCCCCTGAATCAGCCCCAGCATTTT
>many|TRBJ1-5|TRBV6-2/TRBV6-3|-|15
CASSYDSHSNQPQHF
TGTGCCAGCAGTTACGACAGCCATAGCAATCAGCCCCAGCATTTT
>-|TRBJ2-3|TRBV7-2|-|16
CASSIGFGNSTDTQYF
TGTGCCAGCAGCATAGGTTTTGGGAATAGCACAGATACGCAGTATTTT
>many|TRBJ2-1|TRBV19|TRBD2|15
CASSIVAGGSNEQFF
TGTGCCAGTAGTATAGTAGCGGGAGGGTCCAATGAGCAGTTCTTC
>many|TRBJ2-5|TRBV2|-|14
CASSESGALLAQYF
TGTGCCAGCAGTGAATCGGGGGCCTTGCTAGCCCAGTACTTC
>many|TRBJ2-5|TRBV20-1|-|14
CSAPGGTGQETQYF
TGCAGTGCTCCGGGGGGGACAGGGCAAGAGACCCAGTACTTC
>many|TRBJ1-4|TRBV4-3|TRBD1|18
CASSQEILGTGAQEKLFF
TGCGCCAGCAGCCAAGAGATCCTAGGGACAGGGGCCCAAGAAAAACTGTTTTTT
>many|TRBJ2-3|TRBV20-1|TRBD2|16
CSARGGGAEGTDTQYF
TGCAGTGCTAGAGGGGGGGGTGCGGAGGGGACAGATACGCAGTATTTT
>many|TRBJ2-7|TRBV20-1|-|16
CSARDSLGRSFYEQYF
TGCAGTGCTAGAGATTCCCTTGGGCGCTCCTTCTACGAGCAGTACTTC
>many|TRBJ1-5|TRBV6-6|-|13
CASSRGQDQPQHF
TGTGCCAGCAGTCGGGGGCAGGATCAGCCCCAGCATTTT
>many|TRBJ1-1|TRBV20-1|TRBD1|16
CSARGDRGGPGGEAFF
TGCAGTGCTAGAGGAGACAGGGGGGGCCCGGGTGGTGAAGCTTTCTTT
>many|TRBJ1-1|TRBV5-1|-|13
CASSFETKTVAFF
TGCGCCAGCAGCTTCGAAACAAAGACCGTAGCTTTCTTT
>many|TRBJ1-1|TRBV12-3/TRBV12-4|TRBD1|15
CASSPQPRTGAEAFF
TGTGCCAGCAGTCCTCAGCCAAGGACAGGAGCTGAAGCTTTCTTT
>many|TRBJ2-3|TRBV5-1|-|14
CASSLMRSTDTQYF
TGCGCCAGCAGTCTTATGCGGAGCACAGATACGCAGTATTTT
>many|TRBJ1-1|TRBV20-1|-|15
CSVGVDGGLNTEAFF
TGCAGTGTCGGAGTGGATGGCGGATTGAACACTGAAGCTTTCTTT
>many|TRBJ1-1|TRBV19|TRBD1|14
CASTQGGGSTEAFF
TGTGCCAGTACCCAGGGAGGGGGCAGCACTGAAGCTTTCTTT
>-|TRBJ1-1|TRBV7-6|-|15
CASSSSGVLNTEAFF
TGTGCCAGCAGCTCCTCAGGGGTCTTGAACACTGAAGCTTTCTTT
>many|TRBJ2-5|TRBV12-3/TRBV12-4|-|14
CASSLGHSQETQYF
TGTGCCAGCAGCCTGGGACATTCGCAAGAGACCCAGTACTTC
>many|TRBJ2-5|TRBV12-3/TRBV12-4|TRBD2|14
CASSLAPGRAGQYF
TGTGCCAGCAGTTTGGCCCCCGGGAGGGCTGGCCAGTACTTC
>-|TRBJ2-1|TRBV9|-|17
CASSAFQGTRPPNEQFF
TGTGCCAGCAGCGCCTTCCAAGGGACTCGGCCGCCCAATGAGCAGTTCTTC
>-|TRBJ2-1|TRBV7-2|TRBD2|15
CASSLGLGSYNEQFF
TGTGCCAGCAGCTTGGGACTAGGATCCTACAATGAGCAGTTCTTC
>-|TRBJ1-2|TRBV15|-|15
CATSAGLPGLYGYTF
TGTGCCACCAGCGCCGGACTTCCAGGTCTCTATGGCTACACCTTC
>many|TRBJ2-3|TRBV28|-|13
CASGRTSTDTQYF
TGTGCCAGCGGAAGAACTAGCACAGATACGCAGTATTTT
>-|TRBJ2-3|TRBV4-2|TRBD2|17
CASSQDPASGYTDTQYF
TGTGCCAGCAGCCAAGATCCCGCTAGCGGATACACAGATACGCAGTATTTT
>many|TRBJ2-2|TRBV4-1|TRBD1|18
CASSQDRDRGWETGELFF
TGCGCCAGCAGCCAAGATCGGGACAGGGGCTGGGAGACCGGGGAGCTGTTTTTT
>many|TRBJ2-1|TRBV20-1|-|15
CSARELSGPYNEQFF
TGCAGTGCTAGAGAGCTGTCGGGACCCTACAATGAGCAGTTCTTC
>few|TRBJ1-4|TRBV7-2|TRBD1|14
CASSLGGGDEKLFF
TGTGCCAGCAGCTTGGGAGGGGGCGACGAAAAACTGTTTTTT
>many|TRBJ1-5|TRBV2|-|13
CASRGTGRQPQHF
TGTGCCAGCAGGGGAACAGGGCGGCAGCCCCAGCATTTT
>-|TRBJ2-2|TRBV10-3|-|14
CAISAGDNTGELFF
TGTGCCATCAGTGCGGGGGATAACACCGGGGAGCTGTTTTTT
>many|TRBJ2-2|TRBV11-2|TRBD1|17
CASSFNRGPTNTGELFF
TGTGCCAGCAGCTTTAACAGGGGCCCCACGAACACCGGGGAGCTGTTTTTT
>many|TRBJ2-7|TRBV29-1|TRBD2|15
CSVIGPGSGTYEQYF
TGCAGCGTTATTGGACCCGGTAGCGGGACGTACGAGCAGTACTTC
>medium-sized|TRBJ2-1|TRBV28|-|13
CASSLIPHDEQFF
TGTGCCAGCAGTTTAATCCCGCACGATGAGCAGTTCTTC
>many|TRBJ2-1|TRBV29-1|-|12
CSVVGAGTTGFF
-